Listed below are T cell receptor beta chains from one sample, sequenced in a study of cytomegalovirus exposure and HLA in healthy donors. Only in-frame clones appear in the TCRdb table, and some are missing; sequencing was by immunoSEQ multiplex PCR. The sample carries fewer than 250,000 clones, roughly 80% recorded once. Sequencing was performed on PBMCs. The receptors stem from a man younger than 40 in good health and CMV-seronegative. Both conserved end residues are part of each CDR3. The D gene is left open where the match is weak. Only part of the rows carry a size: once, few, many, or a class if the clone is expanded.

D gene	V gene	J gene	clone size	CDR3 protein	CDR3 DNA
TRBD1	TRBV11-1	TRBJ2-7	once	CASSSLRGNLSYEQYF	TGTGCCAGCAGCTCCCTCAGGGGGAACCTCTCCTACGAGCAGTACTTC
.	TRBV15	TRBJ2-7	.	CATSRDSPALSSYEQYF	TGTGCCACCAGCAGAGATTCCCCCGCGCTGAGCTCCTACGAGCAGTACTTC
.	TRBV14	TRBJ1-1	.	CASSQGAARGIMNTEAFF	TGTGCCAGCAGCCAAGGGGCAGCCCGAGGGATCATGAACACTGAAGCTTTCTTT
TRBD2	TRBV5-5	TRBJ2-5	.	CASSLTGGQETQYF	TGTGCCAGCAGCTTAACGGGGGGGCAGGAGACCCAGTACTTC
.	TRBV14	TRBJ2-7	.	CASSHNGAGSYEQYF	TGTGCCAGCAGCCACAATGGGGCCGGATCCTACGAGCAGTACTTC
.	TRBV5-1	TRBJ2-1	.	CASSLAGVEQFF	TGCGCCAGCAGCTTGGCAGGGGTTGAGCAGTTCTTC
TRBD1	TRBV7-8	TRBJ1-1	.	CASSFAGTGGGLSEAFF	TGTGCCAGCAGCTTCGCCGGGACAGGGGGTGGTTTATCTGAAGCTTTCTTT
TRBD2	TRBV5-1	TRBJ2-2	once	CASSLAGGPIPGELFF	TGCGCCAGCAGCTTAGCGGGGGGGCCGATCCCCGGGGAGCTGTTTTTT
.	TRBV7-9	TRBJ2-2	.	CSSSLTGTSTGELFF	TGTTCCAGCAGCTTAACCGGGACTTCGACCGGGGAGCTGTTTTTT
TRBD2	TRBV5-6	TRBJ2-4	.	CASSFRGLAGATGGIQYF	TGTGCCAGCAGCTTCCGCGGACTAGCGGGGGCCACAGGGGGCATTCAGTACTTC
.	TRBV6-5	TRBJ1-6	.	CASSREGGPNSPLHF	TGTGCCAGCAGCCGCGAAGGGGGTCCTAATTCACCCCTCCACTTT
.	TRBV7-8	TRBJ1-1	few	CASSLEVQGLSTEAFF	TGTGCCAGCAGCTTAGAAGTACAGGGCCTTTCCACTGAAGCTTTCTTT
TRBD1	TRBV6-5	TRBJ1-1	.	CASRFTGGHTEAFF	TGTGCCAGCAGATTCACAGGGGGGCACACTGAAGCTTTCTTT
TRBD1	TRBV29-1	TRBJ2-3	.	CSVVGSRQGATDTQYF	TGCAGCGTTGTTGGCTCCCGACAGGGAGCGACAGATACGCAGTATTTT
TRBD1	TRBV28	TRBJ1-5	.	CASFGTVYSNQPQHF	TGTGCCAGCTTTGGGACAGTCTATAGCAATCAGCCCCAGCATTTT
TRBD1	TRBV10-1	TRBJ1-2	.	CASSDRGTAFYGYTF	TGCGCCAGCAGTGATCGCGGGACAGCATTCTATGGCTACACCTTC
.	TRBV6-6	TRBJ1-2	once	CASSYKGASGYTF	TGTGCCAGCAGTTACAAAGGGGCTAGTGGCTACACCTTC
.	TRBV4-2	TRBJ2-3	.	CASSQTSLRADTQYF	TGTGCCAGCAGCCAAACTAGCCTTAGGGCAGATACGCAGTATTTT
.	TRBV13	TRBJ1-3	.	CASSLTAISGNTIYF	TGTGCCAGCAGCCTGACAGCTATCTCGGGAAACACCATATATTTT
.	TRBV5-4	TRBJ2-3	few	CASSLDSRRDTQYF	TGTGCCAGCAGCTTGGACAGTAGAAGAGATACGCAGTATTTT
TRBD1	TRBV19	TRBJ2-7	.	CASSISGQGAYEQYF	TGTGCCAGTAGTATATCAGGACAGGGGGCCTACGAGCAGTACTTC
TRBD1	TRBV27	TRBJ1-4	.	CASGRDRVKRTNEKLFF	TGTGCCAGCGGCCGGGACAGGGTTAAACGAACTAATGAAAAACTGTTTTTT
.	TRBV18	TRBJ2-6	.	CASSGLQGSGANVLTF	TGTGCCAGCTCAGGGTTGCAGGGTTCGGGGGCCAACGTCCTGACTTTC
.	TRBV6-6	TRBJ1-5	.	CASSYGEAYSNQPQHF	TGTGCCAGCAGTTACGGGGAGGCTTATAGCAATCAGCCCCAGCATTTT
.	TRBV10-3	TRBJ1-5	.	CAISEGGGNQPQHF	TGTGCCATCAGTGAGGGGGGGGGCAATCAGCCCCAGCATTTT
TRBD1	TRBV28	TRBJ1-5	.	CASSLGTGKAQHF	TGTGCCAGCAGTTTGGGGACAGGGAAGGCCCAGCATTTT
.	TRBV6-5	TRBJ2-5	.	CASSSPPGTQYF	TGTGCCAGCAGTTCGCCACCAGGGACCCAGTACTTC
TRBD2	TRBV7-9	TRBJ2-5	.	CASSPASGGETQYF	TGTGCCAGCAGCCCCGCCTCGGGGGGGGAGACCCAGTACTTC
.	TRBV7-8	TRBJ1-4	.	CASAVSTNEKLFF	TGTGCCAGCGCGGTTTCAACTAATGAAAAACTGTTTTTT
.	TRBV20-1	TRBJ1-1	.	CSARVGTEAFF	TGCAGTGCTAGGGTCGGGACTGAAGCTTTCTTT
.	TRBV13	TRBJ2-7	.	CASSLGPRLLDEQYF	TGTGCCAGCAGCTTAGGGCCGCGGCTCTTGGACGAGCAGTACTTC
.	TRBV15	TRBJ2-6	few	CATTGRRPGASVLTF	TGTGCCACCACGGGTCGGCGGCCTGGGGCCAGCGTCCTGACTTTC
TRBD1	TRBV5-6	TRBJ1-1	.	CASSSGTGNEAFF	TGTGCCAGCAGCTCCGGGACAGGCAACGAAGCTTTCTTT
TRBD2	TRBV19	TRBJ2-4	.	CASTGTGGSIQYF	TGTGCCAGTACCGGGACCGGCGGGAGCATTCAGTACTTC
TRBD1	TRBV28	TRBJ2-5	.	CASSWDRGWETQYF	TGTGCCAGCAGTTGGGACAGGGGATGGGAGACCCAGTACTTC
.	TRBV5-4	TRBJ2-3	.	CASSLAGREADTQYF	TGTGCCAGCAGCTTGGCCGGCAGGGAGGCAGATACGCAGTATTTT
.	TRBV4-2	TRBJ1-5	.	CASSQDPGSPNQPQHF	TGTGCCAGCAGCCAAGACCCCGGGTCTCCCAATCAGCCCCAGCATTTT
TRBD1	TRBV19	TRBJ1-5	.	CASSKGQGEVARGDQPQHF	TGTGCCAGTAGTAAGGGACAGGGTGAAGTGGCAAGGGGGGATCAGCCCCAGCATTTT
.	TRBV15	TRBJ1-3	.	CATSTRGGNTIYF	TGTGCCACCAGCACCAGGGGCGGAAACACCATATATTTT
.	TRBV6-6	TRBJ1-1	.	CAALGVYTEAFF	TGTGCCGCCTTGGGAGTTTACACTGAAGCTTTCTTT
.	TRBV6-5	TRBJ1-1	.	CASRASGVGNTEAFF	TGTGCCAGCAGAGCCTCAGGGGTAGGGAACACTGAAGCTTTCTTT
TRBD1	TRBV6-5	TRBJ1-4	.	CASSSQGGGTNEKLFF	TGTGCCAGCAGTTCACAGGGGGGAGGAACTAATGAAAAACTGTTTTTT
.	TRBV7-3	TRBJ2-3	.	CASSLTPGGTDTQYF	TGTGCCAGCAGCTTAACGCCGGGGGGCACAGATACGCAGTATTTT
TRBD2	TRBV7-9	TRBJ2-7	.	CSSSSFGGEQYF	TGTTCCAGCAGCTCATTCGGGGGGGAGCAGTACTTC
.	TRBV27	TRBJ2-1	.	CASSSRGNEQFF	TGTGCCAGCAGTTCCAGGGGCAATGAGCAGTTCTTC
.	TRBV5-1	TRBJ1-6	few	CASSLGGASNSPLHF	TGCGCCAGCAGCTTGGGGGGCGCATCTAATTCACCCCTCCACTTT
TRBD1	TRBV19	TRBJ1-1	.	CASSRSRDRFENTEAFF	TGTGCCAGTAGTAGGTCCCGGGACAGGTTTGAAAACACTGAAGCTTTCTTT
TRBD1	TRBV5-1	TRBJ1-1	.	CATSGTGAMNTEAFF	TGCGCCACCTCCGGGACAGGGGCAATGAACACTGAAGCTTTCTTT
TRBD2	TRBV5-4	TRBJ2-3	.	CASSLTGGSDTQYF	TGTGCCAGCAGCCTCACGGGGGGTTCGGATACGCAGTATTTT
TRBD2	TRBV6-1	TRBJ2-7	.	CAAGVPNEQYF	TGTGCCGCGGGGGTCCCCAACGAGCAGTACTTC
.	TRBV7-9	TRBJ2-1	.	CASSLGQGRVDEQFF	TGTGCCAGCAGCTTAGGACAGGGGAGGGTCGATGAGCAGTTCTTC
.	TRBV7-2	TRBJ1-1	.	CASSFLAAGIKDFTEAFF	TGTGCCAGCAGCTTTTTGGCGGCAGGGATTAAGGATTTCACTGAAGCTTTCTTT
.	TRBV13	TRBJ2-7	.	CASSGRGGGLYEQYF	TGTGCCAGCAGCGGACGCGGCGGGGGCCTCTACGAGCAGTACTTC
.	TRBV5-6	TRBJ2-1	.	CASSSTDISEQFF	TGTGCCAGCAGCTCTACAGACATATCTGAGCAGTTCTTC
.	TRBV15	TRBJ1-1	many	CATSPGGTEAFF	TGTGCCACCAGCCCGGGGGGCACTGAAGCTTTCTTT